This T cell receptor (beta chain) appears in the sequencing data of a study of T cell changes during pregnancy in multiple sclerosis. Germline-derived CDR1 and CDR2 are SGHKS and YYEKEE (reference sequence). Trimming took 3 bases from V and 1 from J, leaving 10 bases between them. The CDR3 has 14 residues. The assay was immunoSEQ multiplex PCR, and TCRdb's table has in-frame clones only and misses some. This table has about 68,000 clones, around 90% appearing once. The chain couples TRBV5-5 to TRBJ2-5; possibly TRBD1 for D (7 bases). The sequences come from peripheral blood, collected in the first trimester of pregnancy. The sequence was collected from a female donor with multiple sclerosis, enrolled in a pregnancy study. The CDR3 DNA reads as TGTGCCAGCAGCTCAGGGGGACTCCAAGAGACCCAGTACTTC. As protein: CASSSGGLQETQYF.